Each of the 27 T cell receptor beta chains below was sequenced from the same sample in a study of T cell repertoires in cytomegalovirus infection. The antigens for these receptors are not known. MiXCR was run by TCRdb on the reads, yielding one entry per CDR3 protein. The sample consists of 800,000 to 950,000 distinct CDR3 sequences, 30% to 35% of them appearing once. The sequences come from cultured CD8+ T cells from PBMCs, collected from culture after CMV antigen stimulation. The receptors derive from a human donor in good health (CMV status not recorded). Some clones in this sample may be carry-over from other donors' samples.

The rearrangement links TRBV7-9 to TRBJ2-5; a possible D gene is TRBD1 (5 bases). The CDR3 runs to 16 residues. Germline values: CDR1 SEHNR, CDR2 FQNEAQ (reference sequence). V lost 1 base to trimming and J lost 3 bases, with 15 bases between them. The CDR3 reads CASSLGSGFLEETQYF. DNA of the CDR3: TGTGCCAGCAGCTTAGGATCAGGGTTTCTTGAAGAGACCCAGTACTTC.

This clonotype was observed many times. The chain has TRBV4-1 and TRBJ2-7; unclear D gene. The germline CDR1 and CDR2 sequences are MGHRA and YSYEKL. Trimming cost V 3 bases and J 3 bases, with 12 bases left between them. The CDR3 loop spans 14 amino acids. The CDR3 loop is CASSHLITRYEQYF. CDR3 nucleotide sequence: TGCGCCAGCAGCCACTTAATTACTCGCTACGAGCAGTACTTC.

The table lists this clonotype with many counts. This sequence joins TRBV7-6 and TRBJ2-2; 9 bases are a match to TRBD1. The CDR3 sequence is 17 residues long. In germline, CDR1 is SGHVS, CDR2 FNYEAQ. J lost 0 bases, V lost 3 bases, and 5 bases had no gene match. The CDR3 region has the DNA TGTGCCAGCAGCTTGGACAGGGGATATGCGAACACCGGGGAGCTGTTTTTT. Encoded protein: CASSLDRGYANTGELFF.

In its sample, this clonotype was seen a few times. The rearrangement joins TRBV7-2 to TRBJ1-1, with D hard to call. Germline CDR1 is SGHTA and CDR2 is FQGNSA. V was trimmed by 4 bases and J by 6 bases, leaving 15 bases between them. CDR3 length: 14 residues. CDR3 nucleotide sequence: TGTGCCAGCAGCTCTACTGACGGAGTCTCTGAAGCTTTCTTT. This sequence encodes CASSSTDGVSEAFF.

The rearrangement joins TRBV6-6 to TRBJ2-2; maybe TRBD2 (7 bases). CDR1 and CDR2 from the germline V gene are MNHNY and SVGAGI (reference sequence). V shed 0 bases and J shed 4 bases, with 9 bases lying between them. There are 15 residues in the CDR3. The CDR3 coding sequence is TGTGCCAGCAGTTACTCGCGGGGGCCCACCGGGGAGCTGTTTTTT. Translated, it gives CASSYSRGPTGELFF.

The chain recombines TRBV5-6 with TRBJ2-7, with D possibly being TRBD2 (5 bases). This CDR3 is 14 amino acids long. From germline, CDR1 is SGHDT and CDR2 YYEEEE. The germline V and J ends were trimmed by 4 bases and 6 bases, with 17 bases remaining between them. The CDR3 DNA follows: TGTGCCAGCAGCCTGGGTAGGTTCGCGGGCGAGCAGTACTTC. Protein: CASSLGRFAGEQYF.

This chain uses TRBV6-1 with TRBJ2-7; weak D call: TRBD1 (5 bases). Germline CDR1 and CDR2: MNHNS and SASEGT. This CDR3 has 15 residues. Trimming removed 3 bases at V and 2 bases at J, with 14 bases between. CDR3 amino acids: CASSETVLGAYEQYF. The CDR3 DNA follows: TGTGCCAGCAGTGAGACAGTGTTAGGCGCCTACGAGCAGTACTTC.

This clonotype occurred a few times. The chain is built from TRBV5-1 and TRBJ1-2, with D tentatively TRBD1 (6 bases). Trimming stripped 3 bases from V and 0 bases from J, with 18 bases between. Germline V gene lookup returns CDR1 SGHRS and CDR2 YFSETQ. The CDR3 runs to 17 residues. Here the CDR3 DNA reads TGCGCCAGCAGCTCGGATCTAACAGGGCTAGCTAACTATGGCTACACCTTC. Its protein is CASSSDLTGLANYGYTF.

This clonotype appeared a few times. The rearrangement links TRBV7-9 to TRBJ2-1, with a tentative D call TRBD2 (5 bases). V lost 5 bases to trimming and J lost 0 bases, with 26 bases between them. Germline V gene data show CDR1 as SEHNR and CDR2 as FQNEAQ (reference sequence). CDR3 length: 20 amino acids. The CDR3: CASSPRVGTSFSSSYNEQFF. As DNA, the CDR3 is TGTGCCAGCAGCCCCCGGGTGGGTACTAGTTTCTCCAGCTCCTACAATGAGCAGTTCTTC.

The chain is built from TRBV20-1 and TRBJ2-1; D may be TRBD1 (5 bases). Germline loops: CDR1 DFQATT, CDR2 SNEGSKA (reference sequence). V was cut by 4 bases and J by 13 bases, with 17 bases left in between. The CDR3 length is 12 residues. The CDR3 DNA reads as TGCAGTGCTATGTGGTGGGGCAGGGAACAGTTCTTC. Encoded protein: CSAMWWGREQFF.

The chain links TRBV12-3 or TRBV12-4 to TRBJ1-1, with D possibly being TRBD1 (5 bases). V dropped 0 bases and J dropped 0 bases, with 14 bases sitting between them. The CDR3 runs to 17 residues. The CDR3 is CASSLATVTRVNTEAFF. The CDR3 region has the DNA TGTGCCAGCAGTTTAGCGACAGTTACCAGAGTGAACACTGAAGCTTTCTTT.

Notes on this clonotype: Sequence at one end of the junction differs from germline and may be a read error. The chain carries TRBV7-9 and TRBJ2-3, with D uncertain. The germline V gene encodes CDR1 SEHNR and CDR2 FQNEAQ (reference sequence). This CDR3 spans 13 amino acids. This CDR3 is CASRNVGLDTQYF. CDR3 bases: TGTGCCAGCAGGAACGTTGGGCTGGATACGCAGTATTTC.

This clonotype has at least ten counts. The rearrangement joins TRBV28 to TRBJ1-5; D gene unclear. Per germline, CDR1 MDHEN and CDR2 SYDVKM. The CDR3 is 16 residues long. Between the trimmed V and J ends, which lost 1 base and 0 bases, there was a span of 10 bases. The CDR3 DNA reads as TGTGCCAGCAGTTTATTTGCAGGCCCTAGCAATCAGCCCCAGCATTTT. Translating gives CASSLFAGPSNQPQHF.

As DNA, the CDR3 is TGTGCCAGCAGTGAAGGCGGGGGGGCCTGGAATGAGCAGTTCTTC. Its protein is CASSEGGGAWNEQFF. This chain links TRBV6-1 with TRBJ2-1; 9 bases are a match to TRBD2. Losses at the gene ends were 1 base for V and 7 bases for J; bases not matched to a gene: 5. The CDR3 has 15 amino acids. CDR1 and CDR2 from the germline V gene are MNHNS and SASEGT.

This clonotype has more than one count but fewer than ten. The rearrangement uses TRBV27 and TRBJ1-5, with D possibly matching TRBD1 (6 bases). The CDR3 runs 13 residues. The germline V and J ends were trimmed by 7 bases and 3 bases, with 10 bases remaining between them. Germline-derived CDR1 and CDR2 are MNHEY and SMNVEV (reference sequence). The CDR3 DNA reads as TGTGCCAGCAAAAGGGGGTTCAATCAGCCCCAGCATTTT. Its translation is CASKRGFNQPQHF.

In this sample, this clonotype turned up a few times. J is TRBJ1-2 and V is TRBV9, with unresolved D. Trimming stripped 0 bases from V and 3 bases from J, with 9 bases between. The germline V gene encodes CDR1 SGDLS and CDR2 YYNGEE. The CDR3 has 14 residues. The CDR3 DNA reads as TGTGCCAGCAGCGTAGATTCAGGTCACTATGGCTACACCTTC. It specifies CASSVDSGHYGYTF.

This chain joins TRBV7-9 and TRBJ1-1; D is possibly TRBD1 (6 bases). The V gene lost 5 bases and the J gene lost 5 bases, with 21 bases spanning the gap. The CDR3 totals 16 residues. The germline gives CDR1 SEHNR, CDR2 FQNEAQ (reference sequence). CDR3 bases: TGTGCCAGCAGCGAGGTTTATTACAGGGAAGGAACTGAAGCTTTCTTT. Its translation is CASSEVYYREGTEAFF.

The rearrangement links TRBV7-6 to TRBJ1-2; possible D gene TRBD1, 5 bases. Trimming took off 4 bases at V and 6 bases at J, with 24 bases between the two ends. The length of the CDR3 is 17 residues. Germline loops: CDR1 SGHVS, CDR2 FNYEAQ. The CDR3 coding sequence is TGTGCCAGCAGCTACCATATCGGGGGTCAGGGAGGAGATGGCTACACCTTC. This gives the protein CASSYHIGGQGGDGYTF.

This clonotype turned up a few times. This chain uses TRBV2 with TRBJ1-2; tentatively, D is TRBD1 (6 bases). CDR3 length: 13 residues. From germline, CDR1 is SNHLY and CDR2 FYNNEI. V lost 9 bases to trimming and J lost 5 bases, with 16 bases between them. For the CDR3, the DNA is TGTGCCAGGAAAGGACAGCACGCTTATGGCTACACCTTC. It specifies CARKGQHAYGYTF.

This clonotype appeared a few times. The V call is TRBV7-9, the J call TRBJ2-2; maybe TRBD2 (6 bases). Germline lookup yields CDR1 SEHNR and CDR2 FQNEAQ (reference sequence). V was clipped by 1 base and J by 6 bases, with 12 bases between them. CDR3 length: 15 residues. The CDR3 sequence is CASSLGFRGSGELFF. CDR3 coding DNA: TGTGCCAGCAGCTTAGGATTCCGGGGGTCCGGGGAGCTGTTTTTT. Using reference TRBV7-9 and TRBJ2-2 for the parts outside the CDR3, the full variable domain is DTGVSQNPRHKITKRGQNVTFRCDPISEHNRLYWYRQTLGQGPEFLTYFQNEAQLEKSRLLSDRFSAERPKGSFSTLEIQRTEQGDSAMYLCASSLGFRGSGELFFGEGSRLTVL.

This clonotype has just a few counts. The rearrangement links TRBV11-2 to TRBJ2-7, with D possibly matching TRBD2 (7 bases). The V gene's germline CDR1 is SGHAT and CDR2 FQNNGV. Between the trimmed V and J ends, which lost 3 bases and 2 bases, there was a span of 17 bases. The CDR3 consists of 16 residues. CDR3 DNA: TGTGCCAGCAGCTTTTGGGGCGGGGAGGGGGCCTACGAGCAGTACGTC. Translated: CASSFWGGEGAYEQYV.

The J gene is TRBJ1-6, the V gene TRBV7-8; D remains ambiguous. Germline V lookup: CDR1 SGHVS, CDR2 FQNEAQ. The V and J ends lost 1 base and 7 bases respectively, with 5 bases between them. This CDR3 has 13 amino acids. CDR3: CASSLERNSPLHF. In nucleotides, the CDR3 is TGTGCCAGCAGCTTAGAGAGGAATTCACCCCTCCACTTT.

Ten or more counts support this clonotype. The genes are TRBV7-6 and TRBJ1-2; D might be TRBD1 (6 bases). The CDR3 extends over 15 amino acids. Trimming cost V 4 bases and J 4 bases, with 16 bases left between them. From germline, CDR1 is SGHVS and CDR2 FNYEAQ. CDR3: CASSWMEGEGYGYTF. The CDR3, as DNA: TGTGCCAGCAGCTGGATGGAGGGGGAGGGCTATGGCTACACCTTC.

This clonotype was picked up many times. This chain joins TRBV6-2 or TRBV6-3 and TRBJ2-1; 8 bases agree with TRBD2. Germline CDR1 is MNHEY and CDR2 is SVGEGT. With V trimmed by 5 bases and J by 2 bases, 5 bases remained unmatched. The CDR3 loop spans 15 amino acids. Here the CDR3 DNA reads TGTGCCAGCAGTCTAGAGCGGGGGCCCTACAATGAGCAGTTCTTC. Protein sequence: CASSLERGPYNEQFF.

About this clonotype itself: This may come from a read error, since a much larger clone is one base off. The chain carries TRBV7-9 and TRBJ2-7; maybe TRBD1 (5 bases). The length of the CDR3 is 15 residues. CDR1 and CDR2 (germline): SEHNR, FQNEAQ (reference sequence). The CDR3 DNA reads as TGTGTCAGCAGCTTAGTTTCCGGACATTCGGGCGAGCAGTACTTC. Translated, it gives CVSSLVSGHSGEQYF.

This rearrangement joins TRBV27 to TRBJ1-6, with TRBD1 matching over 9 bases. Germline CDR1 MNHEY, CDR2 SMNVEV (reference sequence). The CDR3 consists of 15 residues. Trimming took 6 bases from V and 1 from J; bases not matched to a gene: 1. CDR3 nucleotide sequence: TGTGCCAGCAGGGGACAGGGTTCCTATAATTCACCCCTCCACTTT. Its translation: CASRGQGSYNSPLHF.

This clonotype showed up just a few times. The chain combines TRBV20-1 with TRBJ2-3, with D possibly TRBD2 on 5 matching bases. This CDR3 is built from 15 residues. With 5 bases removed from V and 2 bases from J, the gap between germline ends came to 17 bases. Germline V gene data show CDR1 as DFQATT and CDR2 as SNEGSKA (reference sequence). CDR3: CSAPDYTLYTDTQYF. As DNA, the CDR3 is TGCAGTGCTCCTGACTACACACTTTACACAGATACGCAGTATTTT.